These T cell receptor beta chains were read from a single sample in a study of beta chain features in type 1 diabetes. Clones were sequenced by immunoSEQ multiplex PCR, and TCRdb holds only the in-frame ones, with some missing. The sample includes 350,000 to 450,000 clones, roughly 13% of them seen just once. Sequencing used naive CD4+ T cells from blood. These receptors all come from a man aged 30 to 39 in good health. Each CDR3 is given with its conserved first and last residue. A D gene is named only where the DNA matches it firmly. A row's size may be missing; if present it is once, few, many or a size class.

CASSFGKLNTEAFF	TGTGCCAGCAGCTTTGGGAAGTTGAACACTGAAGCTTTCTTT	NA	TRBV5-8	TRBJ1-1	NA	14
CASRGVGGSYNEQFF	TGCGCCAGCAGGGGGGTCGGAGGCTCCTACAATGAGCAGTTCTTC	NA	TRBV4-1	TRBJ2-1	few	15
CAWRANYRVGEALAKNIQYF	TGTGCCTGGCGTGCCAATTACAGGGTTGGAGAAGCCCTAGCCAAAAACATTCAGTACTTC	NA	TRBV30	TRBJ2-4	few	20
CATSRDLMTPDSVTSTDTQYF	TGTGCCACCAGCAGAGATCTTATGACCCCGGATAGCGTTACTAGCACAGATACGCAGTATTTT	NA	TRBV15	TRBJ2-3	NA	21
CASSRNLAGIYNEQFF	TGTGCCAGCAGCCGTAACCTAGCGGGGATCTACAATGAGCAGTTCTTC	TRBD2	TRBV7-9	TRBJ2-1	NA	16
CASSVGQGAYNEQFF	TGTGCCAGCAGCGTAGGCCAGGGGGCCTACAATGAGCAGTTCTTC	TRBD1	TRBV9	TRBJ2-1	NA	15
CSVVEGRETQYF	TGCAGCGTTGTGGAGGGAAGGGAGACCCAGTACTTC	NA	TRBV29-1	TRBJ2-5	few	12
CASSSSSGGETQYF	TGTGCCAGCAGCTCCTCCTCGGGTGGAGAGACCCAGTACTTC	NA	TRBV5-4	TRBJ2-5	few	14
CASSSGTGPYDEQYF	TGTGCCAGCAGCTCGGGGACAGGGCCCTACGACGAGCAGTACTTC	TRBD1	TRBV9	TRBJ2-7	NA	15
CASRPSRIGADTQYF	TGCGCCAGCAGACCGTCCCGGATTGGGGCAGATACGCAGTATTTT	NA	TRBV4-1	TRBJ2-3	NA	15
CASSLRDRGQNTEAFF	TGTGCCAGCAGCCTCCGGGACAGGGGGCAGAACACTGAAGCTTTCTTT	TRBD1	TRBV7-2	TRBJ1-1	NA	16
CASSVTGDTDTQYF	TGTGCCAGCAGCGTGACAGGGGATACAGATACGCAGTATTTT	TRBD1	TRBV9	TRBJ2-3	NA	14
CASSVGGPSGNTIYF	TGTGCCAGCAGCGTAGGGGGCCCCTCTGGAAACACCATATATTTT	NA	TRBV9	TRBJ1-3	few	15
CASSPTAGGTDTQYF	TGTGCCAGCTCACCTACCGCAGGCGGGACAGATACGCAGTATTTT	NA	TRBV18	TRBJ2-3	few	15
CASSQNDRAADTQYF	TGTGCCAGCAGTCAAAACGACAGAGCAGCAGATACGCAGTATTTT	NA	TRBV25-1	TRBJ2-3	NA	15
CATSVAPPTNYTF	TGTGCCACCAGCGTAGCCCCTCCGACTAACTACACCTTC	NA	TRBV15	TRBJ1-2	NA	13
CASSPRAIISYNEQFF	TGTGCCAGCAGCCCCCGGGCCATTATTTCCTACAATGAGCAGTTCTTC	NA	TRBV7-9	TRBJ2-1	few	16
CASRQLFMNTEAFF	TGTGCCAGCAGGCAGCTTTTCATGAACACTGAAGCTTTCTTT	NA	TRBV2	TRBJ1-1	once	14
CASSPRRTSGGATDTQYF	TGCGCCAGCAGCCCCCGAAGGACTAGCGGGGGGGCCACAGATACGCAGTATTTT	TRBD2	TRBV5-1	TRBJ2-3	NA	18
CASGTGRETQYF	TGTGCCAGCGGGACAGGGCGGGAGACCCAGTACTTC	TRBD1	TRBV6-5	TRBJ2-5	NA	12
CASSSSEGARYETQYF	TGTGCCAGCAGTTCATCGGAGGGGGCTAGATACGAGACCCAGTACTTC	NA	TRBV28	TRBJ2-5	NA	16
CASIGGDTQYF	TGCGCCAGCATAGGCGGAGATACGCAGTATTTT	NA	TRBV10-1	TRBJ2-3	NA	11
CASSLNRPSGAGDTQYF	TGTGCCAGCAGCTTAAATCGCCCTAGCGGGGCTGGAGATACGCAGTATTTT	TRBD2	TRBV7-2	TRBJ2-3	NA	17
CASSPRTSEKLFF	TGTGCCAGCAGCCCACGGACGTCTGAAAAACTGTTTTTT	NA	TRBV7-9	TRBJ1-4	few	13
CAISGDRNGYTF	TGTGCCATCAGTGGGGACAGGAATGGCTACACCTTC	TRBD1	TRBV10-3	TRBJ1-2	NA	12
CASSLRQGEGYGYTF	TGTGCCAGCAGCTTAAGACAGGGAGAAGGCTATGGCTACACCTTC	TRBD1	TRBV7-6	TRBJ1-2	once	15
CASSQGRVYGYTF	TGTGCCAGCAGCCAGGGCAGGGTATATGGCTACACCTTC	NA	TRBV14	TRBJ1-2	few	13
CASSLTAPLSSYNEQFF	TGTGCCAGCAGCTTAACGGCCCCGCTGAGCTCCTACAATGAGCAGTTCTTC	NA	TRBV7-3	TRBJ2-1	NA	17
CASSFGGKNTEAFF	TGTGCCAGCAGCTTCGGGGGGAAGAACACTGAAGCTTTCTTT	NA	TRBV5-4	TRBJ1-1	NA	14
CASSLAHYEQYF	TGTGCCAGCAGCTTGGCGCACTACGAGCAGTACTTC	NA	TRBV5-6	TRBJ2-7	NA	12
CATGLALGLDTQYF	TGTGCAACGGGACTAGCGTTGGGTTTGGATACGCAGTATTTT	TRBD2	TRBV27	TRBJ2-3	NA	14
CASSQGSAGQRTDTQYF	TGTGCTAGCAGCCAGGGGAGTGCAGGCCAGCGCACAGATACGCAGTATTTT	NA	TRBV7-7	TRBJ2-3	NA	17
CAISTYKPGTGGNTDTQYF	TGTGCCATCAGCACTTACAAGCCCGGGACAGGGGGCAACACAGATACGCAGTATTTT	TRBD1	TRBV10-3	TRBJ2-3	NA	19
CASSTAGDRTDTQYF	TGTGCCAGCAGCACTGCCGGGGACCGCACAGATACGCAGTATTTT	NA	TRBV9	TRBJ2-3	NA	15
CASSPDRARYEQYF	TGTGCCAGCAGTCCGGACAGGGCCCGGTACGAGCAGTACTTC	TRBD1	TRBV2	TRBJ2-7	few	14
CASSMPSPSPLHF	TGTGCCAGCAGCATGCCATCTCCTTCACCCCTCCACTTT	NA	TRBV7-9	TRBJ1-6	few	13
CASSEGGGGKLFF	TGTGCCAGCAGTGAAGGCGGAGGGGGAAAACTGTTTTTT	NA	TRBV2	TRBJ1-4	NA	13
CASSRDRRGDTQYF	TGTGCCAGCAGCCGGGACAGGAGGGGAGATACGCAGTATTTT	TRBD1	TRBV7-3	TRBJ2-3	NA	14